The rows below give T cell receptor beta chains drawn from one sample of a study of blood T cell repertoires in COVID-19. Sequencing was performed with immunoSEQ multiplex PCR; in TCRdb, only in-frame clones are kept and a portion is missing. The repertoire holds 290,000 or so clones, with approximately 92% as singletons. Sequenced: PBMCs or T cells enriched from blood (not recorded which). The receptors stem from a young woman who had recovered from COVID-19. The conserved cysteine and the conserved F or W are not part of the CDR3 here.

TRBV7-2	ASSYHRTNYGYT
TRBV4-3	ASSQARVSLLAGNTIY
TRBV5-1	ASSLGTLDRQETQY
TRBV6-5	ASSYSAQNSGNTIY
TRBV29-1	SVEDATTSGRTDTQY
TRBV10-2	ASSDSQGRVNTEAF
TRBV7-9	ASRPTSWTSGGAGETQY
TRBV10-3	AINSPGNLLSGQY
TRBV15	ATSGWYNEQF
TRBV4-2	ASSLRTGANTGELF
TRBV28	ASSPYRNYGYT
TRBV13	ASSQAGSSEKLF
TRBV6-2/TRBV6-3	ASSYSSAPGELF
TRBV4-1	ASSQVGLTSAEQY
TRBV10-3	AISRTGANYGYT
TRBV9	ASSVGGTAYEQY
TRBV6-5	ASSPQGGATDTQY
TRBV18	ASSPTGASGNTIY
TRBV2	ASSQAGERPSGANVLT
TRBV29-1	SVKTGQETQY
TRBV5-4	ASSPSLTGGNGYT
TRBV7-2	ASRPGQSTDTQY
TRBV28	ASSLWLGQGAGAF
TRBV7-9	ASSLGAGGPFGELF
TRBV23-1	ASSFRQDTEAF
TRBV18	ASSPPARSYEQY
TRBV19	ASSSQGAYEQY
TRBV6-1	ASSERTGGNQPQH
TRBV7-3	ASSLLDRGTNEQY
TRBV25-1	ASSGGIGSPTGNEQF
TRBV4-3	ASSQVSQKLF
TRBV27	ASKIRVGPSNEQF
TRBV6-2/TRBV6-3	ASSPSSSREIQETQY
TRBV27	ASSFSRDRSNEQY
TRBV28	ASSLQGSGRVHEQY
TRBV3-1/TRBV3-2	ASSQDIGGELF